These 29 T cell receptor beta chains were all obtained from the same sample, sequenced in a study of cytomegalovirus exposure and HLA in healthy donors. Some clones are missing from TCRdb's copy, which holds only in-frame ones; the method was immunoSEQ multiplex PCR. The sample includes a few hundred thousand clones, nearly 90% seen only once; the top ten take around 0.96%. Specimen: PBMCs. Source of these receptors: a man aged 25-45 years in good health and CMV-seronegative.

The chain combines TRBV27 with TRBJ1-5, with 8 bases identical to TRBD1. Germline CDR1 is MNHEY and CDR2 is SMNVEV (reference sequence). The CDR3 length is 16 residues. Losses at the gene ends were 3 bases for V and 3 bases for J; bases not matched to a gene: 7. The CDR3 nucleotides read TGTGCCAGCAGTTTGGGGACAGGAGATCTCAATCAGCCCCAGCATTTT. This gives the protein CASSLGTGDLNQPQHF.

The chain recombines TRBV4-1 with TRBJ2-7, with D perhaps TRBD1 (5 bases). The CDR3 has 16 residues. Germline V gives CDR1 MGHRA, CDR2 YSYEKL. Trimming stripped 1 base from V and 1 base from J, with 14 bases between. The CDR3 loop reads CASSQVGQLGSYEQYF. DNA of the CDR3: TGCGCCAGCAGCCAAGTGGGGCAGCTTGGGTCCTACGAGCAGTACTTC.

The chain recombines TRBV7-9 with TRBJ1-2; D is possibly TRBD1 (5 bases). V lost 1 base, J lost 8 bases, and 8 bases lay in between. The CDR3 extends over 12 amino acids. The germline CDR1 and CDR2 sequences are SEHNR and FQNEAQ (reference sequence). CDR3 residues: CASSLGRVGYTF. CDR3 coding DNA: TGTGCCAGCAGCTTAGGCAGGGTCGGCTACACCTTC.

The V call is TRBV7-6, the J call TRBJ1-1; D perhaps matches TRBD1 (5 bases). Trimming stripped 2 bases from V and 1 base from J, with 14 bases between. The CDR3 length is 16 residues. CDR1 and CDR2 (germline): SGHVS, FNYEAQ. CDR3 DNA: TGTGCCAGCAGCTTAAGCAGTAGCAGGGCGAACACTGAAGCTTTCTTT. Amino acids: CASSLSSSRANTEAFF.

The rearrangement joins TRBV7-9 to TRBJ2-5; TRBD1 agrees at 8 bases. V lost 6 bases to trimming and J lost 5 bases; unmatched junction nucleotides: 20. CDR1 and CDR2 from the germline V gene are SEHNR and FQNEAQ (reference sequence). The CDR3 is 18 residues long. This CDR3 reads CASSPVRTGLLLGETQYF. DNA for the CDR3: TGTGCCAGCAGTCCCGTCCGGACAGGGCTACTTCTAGGGGAGACCCAGTACTTC.

The rearrangement joins TRBV12-5 to TRBJ2-3, with D maybe TRBD1 (6 bases). The V end lost 2 bases, the J end lost 1 base, and 10 bases lay between the germline ends. CDR3 length: 15 amino acids. Per the germline V gene, CDR1 is LGHNT and CDR2 is FRNRAP. In DNA, the CDR3 is TGTGCTAGTGGTTTGCCCTGGACAGGCACAGATACGCAGTATTTT. Translated, it gives CASGLPWTGTDTQYF.

This chain connects TRBV13 to TRBJ1-2; possibly TRBD1 for D (6 bases). V lost 3 bases to trimming and J lost 5 bases, with 13 bases between them. Germline CDR1 is PRHDT and CDR2 is FYEKMQ (reference sequence). CDR3 length: 14 amino acids. This chain's CDR3 is CASSFVGAFYGYTF. CDR3 DNA: TGTGCCAGCAGCTTCGTGGGGGCTTTTTATGGCTACACCTTC. Complete variable domain (other parts from reference TRBV13 and TRBJ1-2): AAGVIQSPRHLIKEKRETATLKCYPIPRHDTVYWYQQGPGQDPQFLISFYEKMQSDKGSIPDRFSAQQFSDYHSELNMSSLELGDSALYFCASSFVGAFYGYTFGSGTRLTVV.

The V and J genes are TRBV7-9 and TRBJ2-3; 13 nucleotides line up with TRBD2. Germline assignment: CDR1 SEHNR and CDR2 FQNEAQ (reference sequence). The CDR3 is 16 residues long. V lost 5 bases, J lost 2 bases, and 4 bases stayed unmatched. CDR3 DNA: TGTGCCAGCAGCCGTGGACTAGCGGGGGACACAGATACGCAGTATTTT. Its translation is CASSRGLAGDTDTQYF.

This chain links TRBV19 with TRBJ1-2, with 8 bases matching TRBD1. This CDR3 spans 18 amino acids. The V gene's germline CDR1 is LNHDA and CDR2 SQIVND (reference sequence). V was pared by 5 bases and J by 7 bases, with 21 bases of the junction left unmatched. In DNA, the CDR3 is TGTGCCAGTAGTCGGACAGGGTCCCAACGCTGGGGCTTTCGTGGCTACACCTTC. This encodes CASSRTGSQRWGFRGYTF. The full variable domain, completed using reference TRBV19 and TRBJ1-2, is DGGITQSPKYLFRKEGQNVTLSCEQNLNHDAMYWYRQDPGQGLRLIYYSQIVNDFQKGDIAEGYSVSREKKESFPLTVTSAQKNPTAFYLCASSRTGSQRWGFRGYTFGSGTRLTVV.

The J gene is TRBJ2-1, the V gene TRBV25-1; 15 bases fit TRBD2. Per the germline V gene, CDR1 is MGHDK and CDR2 is SYGVNS. The CDR3 covers 15 residues. V was clipped by 8 bases and J by 7 bases; unmatched bases: 6. DNA for the CDR3: TGTGCCAGCGGAGGACTAGCGGGGGGGAGGAATGAGCAGTTCTTC. It translates to CASGGLAGGRNEQFF.

The CDR3 loop is CASGGHGANEKLFF. DNA of the CDR3: TGTGCCAGCGGCGGACATGGAGCTAATGAAAAACTGTTTTTT. This chain uses TRBV5-5 with TRBJ1-4; maybe TRBD1 (5 bases). The CDR3 extends over 14 amino acids. The germline CDR1 and CDR2 sequences are SGHKS and YYEKEE (reference sequence). V dropped 7 bases and J dropped 3 bases, with 13 bases sitting between them.

The chain recombines TRBV5-4 with TRBJ1-2; possible D gene TRBD1, 6 bases. CDR3 size: 14 residues. From germline, CDR1 is SGHNT and CDR2 YYREEE (reference sequence). V was clipped by 1 base and J by 7 bases, with 14 bases between them. CDR3 in amino acids: CASSLQGSSTGYTF. CDR3 bases: TGTGCCAGCAGCTTGCAGGGGTCGTCGACTGGCTACACCTTC.

The gene calls are TRBV28 and TRBJ2-1; D is possibly TRBD2 (5 bases). Trimming stripped 7 bases from V and 1 base from J, with 20 bases between. Per germline, CDR1 MDHEN and CDR2 SYDVKM. The CDR3 is 17 residues long. The CDR3 nucleotides read TGTGCCAGCAAAGAGAGGGCAGTCTATGAGTCCTACAATGAGCAGTTCTTC. As protein: CASKERAVYESYNEQFF.

V usage is TRBV7-2 and J usage is TRBJ1-5; no clear D. This CDR3 is 15 amino acids long. V was trimmed by 0 bases and J by 5 bases, leaving 11 bases between them. From germline, CDR1 is SGHTA and CDR2 FQGNSA. The CDR3 sequence is CASSLAASGYQPQHF. The CDR3 DNA reads TGTGCCAGCAGCTTAGCGGCCTCAGGTTATCAGCCCCAGCATTTT.

The chain is built from TRBV6-6 and TRBJ2-5, with TRBD2 matching 11 bases. CDR1 is MNHNY and CDR2 is SVGAGI in the germline V gene (reference sequence). With 4 bases clipped from V and 4 bases from J, the junction kept 8 bases outside the gene matches. The CDR3 has 16 residues. The CDR3 nucleotides are TGTGCCAGCAGTTTCGGTAGCGGGGGGGCCTCAGAGACCCAGTACTTC. Translation gives CASSFGSGGASETQYF.

This chain links TRBV7-9 with TRBJ2-1; a weak D match, TRBD1 (5 bases). The CDR3 has 14 amino acids. V shed 5 bases and J shed 7 bases, with 15 bases lying between them. Germline V gives CDR1 SEHNR, CDR2 FQNEAQ (reference sequence). In DNA, the CDR3 is TGTGCCAGCAGCCCCGCCCAGGGTGGGAATGAGCAGTTCTTC. Translation: CASSPAQGGNEQFF.

This rearrangement joins TRBV18 to TRBJ1-2; 8 nucleotides agree with TRBD1. The length of the CDR3 is 18 residues. The junction had 13 bases not matched to a gene; V was cut back by 0 bases and J by 4 bases. Germline V gene data show CDR1 as KGHSH and CDR2 as LQKENI. CDR3 nucleotide sequence: TGTGCCAGCTCACCACCGATCTTCGGGACAGGCGACCTCTATGGCTACACCTTC. It translates to CASSPPIFGTGDLYGYTF. Based on the CDR3 plus reference TRBV18 and TRBJ1-2, the full variable domain is NAGVMQNPRHLVRRRGQEARLRCSPMKGHSHVYWYRQLPEEGLKFMVYLQKENIIDESGMPKERFSAEFPKEGPSILRIQQVVRGDSAAYFCASSPPIFGTGDLYGYTFGSGTRLTVV.

There are a few counts of this clone. The chain carries TRBV18 and TRBJ1-6; TRBD1 might be the D (5 bases). Germline lookup yields CDR1 KGHSH and CDR2 LQKENI. The V gene lost 3 bases and the J gene lost 10 bases, with 16 bases spanning the gap. This CDR3 is 15 amino acids long. In DNA form, the CDR3 reads TGTGCCAGCTCACCGAGGGACCGGGAGTTCTCACCCCTCCACTTT. Residues: CASSPRDREFSPLHF.

The genes are TRBV6-1 and TRBJ2-6; weak D call: TRBD1 (5 bases). Germline V gene data show CDR1 as MNHNS and CDR2 as SASEGT. The V and J ends lost 11 bases and 2 bases respectively, with 10 bases between them. CDR3 size: 13 residues. The CDR3 protein is CAGQGTGANVLTF. CDR3 sequence (DNA): TGTGCCGGTCAGGGAACTGGGGCCAACGTCCTGACTTTC.

The V and J genes are TRBV15 and TRBJ2-5; tentatively, D is TRBD2 (6 bases). From germline, CDR1 is LNHNV and CDR2 YYDKDF (reference sequence). The CDR3 length is 16 residues. V lost 4 bases and J 5 bases, leaving 20 bases between the germline ends. CDR3 bases: TGTGCCACCAGCACTCAGATTACTAGCATCAGGGAGACCCAGTACTTC. Translating gives CATSTQITSIRETQYF.

The chain links TRBV19 to TRBJ2-2; 9 bases line up with TRBD2. The CDR3 runs to 18 residues. V lost 2 bases to trimming and J lost 4 bases; unmatched junction nucleotides: 11. Germline CDR1 and CDR2: LNHDA and SQIVND (reference sequence). CDR3 protein: CASSIFSGGAFSTGELFF. CDR3 in DNA: TGTGCCAGTAGTATATTTAGCGGGGGAGCGTTCTCCACCGGGGAGCTGTTTTTT.

This clone was detected only once. V and J are TRBV5-1 and TRBJ2-3; 12 nucleotides agree with TRBD2. This CDR3 comprises 16 residues. Germline CDR1 is SGHRS and CDR2 is YFSETQ. V dropped 0 bases and J dropped 7; count of bases not matched to a gene: 6. CDR3 residues: CASSLASSGGVNTQYF. In DNA form, the CDR3 reads TGCGCCAGCAGCTTGGCTTCTAGCGGGGGGGTAAATACGCAGTATTTT.

The V call is TRBV19, the J call TRBJ1-6; D is possibly TRBD1 (5 bases). CDR3 length: 17 residues. Germline CDR1 reads LNHDA; CDR2 reads SQIVND (reference sequence). Trimming took off 3 bases at V and 8 bases at J, with 20 bases between the two ends. CDR3 sequence reads: CASSIRATGAGDSPLHF. As DNA, the CDR3 is TGTGCCAGTAGTATTAGGGCCACTGGGGCTGGAGATTCACCCCTCCACTTT.

The V gene is TRBV5-4, the J gene TRBJ1-2, with 8 bases lining up with TRBD1. In germline, CDR1 is SGHNT, CDR2 YYREEE (reference sequence). The J segment lost 8 bases and the V segment lost 4 bases, leaving 13 bases of the junction unmatched. The length of the CDR3 is 15 residues. This CDR3 is CASSPALWTGIGYTF. The CDR3 nucleotides read TGTGCCAGCAGCCCTGCCCTCTGGACAGGGATCGGCTACACCTTC.

A single count supports this clone. The J gene is TRBJ1-1, the V gene TRBV5-1; 7 nucleotides align to TRBD1. The CDR3 length is 14 residues. V trimming: 3 bases; J trimming: 3 bases; junction bases outside the gene matches: 5. Germline lookup yields CDR1 SGHRS and CDR2 YFSETQ. The DNA of the CDR3 is TGCGCCAGCAGCTCGACAGGGAGGTACACTGAAGCTTTCTTT. Translation: CASSSTGRYTEAFF.

V gene TRBV5-1 combines with J gene TRBJ2-7; 7 bases line up with TRBD2. This CDR3 comprises 15 residues. Germline V gene data show CDR1 as SGHRS and CDR2 as YFSETQ. The J segment lost 2 bases and the V segment lost 0 bases, leaving 5 bases of the junction unmatched. CDR3 sequence: CASSLGGEGPYEQYF. CDR3 DNA: TGCGCCAGCAGCTTGGGAGGGGAGGGCCCCTACGAGCAGTACTTC.

The J gene is TRBJ1-5, the V gene TRBV6-6, with 8 bases that match TRBD1. There are 15 residues in the CDR3. The V gene's germline CDR1 is MNHNY and CDR2 SVGAGI (reference sequence). With V trimmed by 6 bases and J by 3 bases, 7 bases remained unmatched. Here the CDR3 DNA reads TGTGCCAGCAGAAAGACAGGGGACCTCAATCAGCCCCAGCATTTT. It specifies CASRKTGDLNQPQHF.

This chain uses TRBV10-2 with TRBJ1-5; D ambiguous. CDR1 and CDR2 (germline): WSHSY, SAAADI. Trimming left V 2 bases short and J 5 bases short, with 7 bases between. This CDR3 has 13 residues. CDR3 nucleotides: TGCGCCAGCAGTGAGCACCGCGATCAGCCCCAGCATTTT. Translating gives CASSEHRDQPQHF.

The chain combines TRBV5-4 with TRBJ2-7; D possibly corresponds to TRBD2 (6 bases). The CDR3 runs to 13 residues. Trimming took off 6 bases at V and 2 bases at J, with 12 bases between the two ends. Germline CDR1 is SGHNT and CDR2 is YYREEE (reference sequence). CDR3 bases: TGTGCCAGCACCCCTTGGGGGGCCTACGAGCAGTACTTC. Translated: CASTPWGAYEQYF.